Sequencing of this TCR beta chain was carried out in a study of T cell responses to AZD1222 COVID-19 vaccine. V dropped 3 bases and J dropped 5; count of bases not matched to a gene: 8. The CDR3 loop spans 15 amino acids. The germline CDR1 and CDR2 sequences are SGHTA and FQGNSA. About this clone itself: Its antigen is as yet unknown.

The study, taken as a whole, reports: Unmutated variant regions are reportedly the target of nearly half of TCRs that are spike-specific. Only a handful of AZD1222 recipients, more than five in all, had baseline seropositivity. Repertoires were sampled only after the peak T cell response. Clonal diversity may have been underestimated, and the donors were mostly white British, with more females than males.

Sequencing was performed with immunoSEQ multiplex PCR; in TCRdb, only in-frame clones are kept and a portion is missing. The sample table includes about 140,000 clones. This TCR came from an adult in good health. Input material: peripheral blood. V usage is TRBV7-2 and J usage is TRBJ1-2, with 8 bases lining up with TRBD1. The CDR3 here is CASSLGTGQQYGYTF. DNA of the CDR3: TGTGCCAGCAGCTTGGGGACAGGACAGCAATATGGCTACACCTTC.